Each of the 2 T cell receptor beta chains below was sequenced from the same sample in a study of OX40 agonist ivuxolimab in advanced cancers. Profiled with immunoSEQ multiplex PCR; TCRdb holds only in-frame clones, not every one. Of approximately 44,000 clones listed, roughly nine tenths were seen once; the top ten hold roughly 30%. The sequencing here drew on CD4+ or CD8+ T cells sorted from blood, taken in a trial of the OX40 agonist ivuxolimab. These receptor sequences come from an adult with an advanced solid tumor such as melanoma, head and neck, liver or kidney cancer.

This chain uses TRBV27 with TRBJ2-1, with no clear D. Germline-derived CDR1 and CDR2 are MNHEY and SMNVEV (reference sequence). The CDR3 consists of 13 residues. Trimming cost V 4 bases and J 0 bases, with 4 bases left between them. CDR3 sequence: CASSSNSYNEQFF. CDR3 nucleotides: TGTGCCAGCAGTTCCAACTCCTACAATGAGCAGTTCTTC.

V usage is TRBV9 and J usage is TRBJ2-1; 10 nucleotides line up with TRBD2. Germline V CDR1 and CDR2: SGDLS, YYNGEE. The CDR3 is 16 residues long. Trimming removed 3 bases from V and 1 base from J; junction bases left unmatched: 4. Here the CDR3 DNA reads TGTGCCAGCAGCGAGACTAGCGGGTGGTCCTACAATGAGCAGTTCTTC. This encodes CASSETSGWSYNEQFF.